The T cell receptor (beta chain) described here comes from a study of T-cell reconstitution after alpha-beta-depleted transplantation in children (dated by TCRdb to 2016 to 2018). Regarding the complete study: T-cell immune reconstitution after TCRalphabeta/CD19-depleted allogeneic hematopoietic cell transplantation in children was quantitatively tracked in the study by means of TCR repertoire profiling. Here is what the overall study found, with its caveats: In some patients, the high TCRbeta diversity seen at day 60 was put down to recipient T cells and intrathymic progenitors that had survived conditioning. Over subsequent months, a decline in hyperexpanded clone frequencies was noted, and after one year, T-cell counts and TCRbeta diversity were mostly ascribed to newly produced T cells. About two months after transplant, the apparently early recovery of alphabetaT-cell counts reportedly depended on just several hundred clones that had expanded rapidly and came from non-depleted graft cells.

This clonotype showed up many times. The antigen this receptor binds is unknown. One base away there is no much larger clone; base qualities are not given. V lost 0 bases and J lost 4 bases; the stretch between them is 6 bases long. The CDR3 covers 13 residues, taking in both the cysteine and the phenylalanine. Solely the CDR3 DNA is kept, with 39 bases framed from the first base. CDR1 and CDR2 are read off the germline V gene as SGHTA and FQGNSA. Preparation of the library involved PCR. TCRdb names Illumina HiSeq 2500 as the instrument used. Molecular barcoding was employed in the preparation of TCR libraries, with unique molecular identifiers being used to normalize TCRbeta repertoire quantification. Clones were called with MiXCR by TCRdb after fastp trimmed the public reads at Q25, and only in-frame beta chains were retained. For every CDR3 protein sequence, its rows merge into one entry that carries the most common genes and DNA. Here the sample has around 300,000 distinct CDR3 sequences; 9.5% to 13% occur a single time. The top ten clones comprise around 7.6% of the sample.

Read against the paper, the sample's treatment or condition label means: allogeneic hematopoietic cell transplantation with graft depleted of TCRalphabeta T cells and CD19 B cells. TCRalphabeta/CD19-depleted allogeneic hematopoietic cell grafts were given to the transplant recipients, all of whom were children. The TCR sequence derives from a boy under two years old with acute myeloid leukemia, due to receive a stem cell transplant. This receptor chain uses TRBV7-2 and TRBJ2-5, with no confidently assigned D gene. Specimen: PBMCs, collected before TCRalphabeta/CD19-depleted stem cell transplant. At the DNA level, the sequence is TGTGCCAGCAGCTTAGCGTTAGGAGAGACCCAGTACTTC. This translates into CASSLALGETQYF.